Shown below are 24 T cell receptor beta chains from a single sample sequenced in a study of T cell responses to AZD1222 COVID-19 vaccine. Libraries were prepared by immunoSEQ multiplex PCR; TCRdb keeps only in-frame clonotypes and omits some of them. The sample records more than 95,000 clones, around 93% being singletons. Sample: peripheral blood, taken on day 0 of AZD1222 vaccination. The receptor source for this set is an adult in good health.

The chain couples TRBV6-4 to TRBJ1-2, with D tentatively TRBD1 (5 bases). V lost 3 bases and J lost 7, with 9 bases in between. In germline, CDR1 is MRHNA, CDR2 SNTAGT. This CDR3 spans 12 amino acids. The CDR3 sequence: CASSDGTGGYTF. The CDR3 DNA sequence: TGTGCCAGCAGTGATGGGACTGGTGGCTACACCTTC.

The rearrangement uses TRBV21-1 and TRBJ1-3; the D call in the table, TRBD1, was not verified against the DNA. TRBV21-1 has pseudogene status. The CDR3 runs 16 residues. CDR3 protein: CASSKVDRGYGNTIYF. The CDR3 DNA sequence: TGTGCCAGCAGCAAAGTGGACAGGGGGTACGGAAACACCATATATTTT.

Worth noting for this clone: A junction boundary mismatches the germline segment, possibly from a read error. The V and J genes are TRBV19 and TRBJ2-5; 9 bases align to TRBD1. Germline CDR1 reads LNHDA; CDR2 reads SQIVND (reference sequence). The CDR3 is 15 residues long. CDR3: CACSRDRAFGETQYF. The CDR3 DNA is TGTGCCTGTAGTCGGGACAGGGCTTTCGGAGAGACCCAGTACTTC.

This chain uses TRBV19 with TRBJ2-1; possibly TRBD1 for D (5 bases). Germline V gene sequence: CDR1 LNHDA, CDR2 SQIVND (reference sequence). V was trimmed by 7 bases and J by 4 bases, leaving 8 bases between them. The CDR3 totals 12 residues. Here the CDR3 reads CASTSGYNEQFF. The CDR3 nucleotides are TGTGCCAGTACCTCAGGGTACAATGAGCAGTTCTTC. Drawing the rest from reference TRBV19 and TRBJ2-1, the complete variable domain is DGGITQSPKYLFRKEGQNVTLSCEQNLNHDAMYWYRQDPGQGLRLIYYSQIVNDFQKGDIAEGYSVSREKKESFPLTVTSAQKNPTAFYLCASTSGYNEQFFGPGTRLTVL.

The chain links TRBV5-1 to TRBJ2-5, with D hard to call. V lost 1 base and J lost 4, with 8 bases in between. CDR3 length equals 13 residues. The germline CDR1 and CDR2 sequences are SGHRS and YFSETQ. The chain's CDR3 is CASSLTDRETQYF. CDR3 sequence (DNA): TGCGCCAGCAGCTTGACGGACCGAGAGACCCAGTACTTC.

This sequence joins TRBV20-1 and TRBJ1-1; 9 nucleotides align to TRBD1. CDR1 and CDR2 (germline): DFQATT, SNEGSKA (reference sequence). The J segment lost 10 bases and the V segment lost 6 bases, leaving 6 bases of the junction unmatched. The CDR3 has 11 residues. In DNA, the CDR3 is TGCAGTGCCCCGGGGACAGGGCGAGCTTTCTTT. Translation gives CSAPGTGRAFF.

This chain connects TRBV27 to TRBJ2-7; D gene uncertain. CDR3 length: 16 amino acids. With 3 bases removed from V and 2 bases from J, the gap between germline ends came to 17 bases. In germline, CDR1 is MNHEY, CDR2 SMNVEV (reference sequence). The CDR3, as DNA: TGTGCCAGCAGTTTGAGGTCCCTTCCTGGGACCTACGAGCAGTACTTC. Translation gives CASSLRSLPGTYEQYF.

As DNA, the CDR3 is TGTGCCAGCAGTGAATCGAGGACAGGGGATCAGCCCCAGCATTTT. This encodes CASSESRTGDQPQHF. The chain is built from TRBV6-1 and TRBJ1-5, with 9 bases matching TRBD1. The CDR3 is 15 amino acids. The V segment lost 2 bases and the J segment 5 bases; nucleotides outside the gene matches: 4. From germline, CDR1 is MNHNS and CDR2 SASEGT.

This clone was observed a few times. The rearrangement uses TRBV10-3 and TRBJ1-6; D remains unclear. CDR1 and CDR2 from the germline V gene are ENHRY and SYGVKD. V lost 0 bases and J 10 bases, leaving 10 bases between the germline ends. The CDR3 is 14 amino acids. The chain's CDR3 is CAISESIGLSPLHF. In DNA, the CDR3 is TGTGCCATCAGTGAGTCGATAGGGTTGTCACCCCTCCACTTT.

V gene TRBV11-2 combines with J gene TRBJ2-5; TRBD1 agrees at 8 bases. This CDR3 is 14 amino acids long. Germline V gives CDR1 SGHAT, CDR2 FQNNGV. The ends lost 5 bases at V and 2 bases at J; junction bases unmatched: 4. The CDR3: CASSPRTGQETQYF. CDR3 sequence (DNA): TGTGCCAGCAGCCCGCGGACAGGGCAAGAGACCCAGTACTTC.

V usage is TRBV6-5 and J usage is TRBJ1-6, with D uncertain. Germline V gene sequence: CDR1 MNHEY, CDR2 SVGAGI. The V and J ends lost 1 base and 13 bases respectively, with 20 bases between them. CDR3 length equals 16 residues. The CDR3 sequence: CASSYFGGSGLNPLHF. The CDR3, as DNA: TGTGCCAGCAGTTACTTCGGCGGGTCGGGCTTAAATCCCCTCCACTTT.

The chain recombines TRBV18 with TRBJ2-4; possible D gene TRBD1, 6 bases. The germline V gene has CDR1 KGHSH and CDR2 LQKENI. This CDR3 comprises 15 residues. The V end was cut by 3 bases, the J end by 2 bases, with 11 bases between. The CDR3 DNA follows: TGTGCCAGCTCACCTCAGGGGATAACCAAAAACATTCAGTACTTC. Its protein product is CASSPQGITKNIQYF.

This chain uses TRBV19 with TRBJ1-1; 7 bases are shared with TRBD1. V gave up 8 bases and J gave up 5 bases; unmatched junction bases: 8. Germline lookup yields CDR1 LNHDA and CDR2 SQIVND (reference sequence). The CDR3 runs 13 residues. The CDR3 reads CASGRQGGTEAFF. The CDR3 coding sequence is TGTGCCAGTGGGAGACAGGGAGGGACTGAAGCTTTCTTT.

Here the CDR3 reads CASSQDRRADTQYF. The CDR3 bases are TGTGCCAGCAGCCAAGATCGCCGGGCAGATACGCAGTATTTT. The chain couples TRBV4-2 to TRBJ2-3; D not resolved. This CDR3 has 14 residues. V gave up 0 bases and J gave up 4 bases, with 8 bases separating them. Germline V gives CDR1 LGHNA, CDR2 YNFKEQ.

V gene TRBV9 combines with J gene TRBJ2-7; a possible D gene is TRBD2 (6 bases). V gave up 0 bases and J gave up 1 base, with 11 bases separating them. The germline gives CDR1 SGDLS, CDR2 YYNGEE. The CDR3 consists of 15 residues. The CDR3 DNA sequence: TGTGCCAGCAGCGTAGGGGGGACTGGATCCTACGAGCAGTACTTC. Protein: CASSVGGTGSYEQYF.

The rearrangement links TRBV9 to TRBJ2-3, with TRBD2 matching over 11 bases. J was trimmed by 0 bases and V by 2 bases; bases with no gene match: 2. The CDR3 is 16 residues long. CDR1 is SGDLS, CDR2 YYNGEE, per germline. CDR3: CASSVGTSGSTDTQYF. CDR3 in DNA: TGTGCCAGCAGCGTTGGGACTAGCGGTAGCACAGATACGCAGTATTTT.

The V and J genes are TRBV7-9 and TRBJ1-2; D is possibly TRBD1 (5 bases). Germline V gene data show CDR1 as SEHNR and CDR2 as FQNEAQ (reference sequence). V lost 5 bases and J lost 8, with 15 bases in between. This CDR3 is 13 amino acids long. The CDR3 DNA reads TGTGCCAGCAGCAGGGGTACGGGGAGCGGCTACACCTTC. Residues: CASSRGTGSGYTF.

CDR3 protein: CASSIDRGNYGYTF. The CDR3 DNA is TGTGCCAGTAGTATCGACAGGGGAAACTATGGCTACACCTTC. V and J are TRBV19 and TRBJ1-2; the match to TRBD1 covers 8 bases. From germline, CDR1 is LNHDA and CDR2 SQIVND (reference sequence). V lost 3 bases to trimming and J lost 2 bases; unmatched junction nucleotides: 2. The CDR3 runs 14 residues. Together with reference TRBV19 and TRBJ1-2, the CDR3 gives the full variable domain: DGGITQSPKYLFRKEGQNVTLSCEQNLNHDAMYWYRQDPGQGLRLIYYSQIVNDFQKGDIAEGYSVSREKKESFPLTVTSAQKNPTAFYLCASSIDRGNYGYTFGSGTRLTVV.

The V call is TRBV5-6, the J call TRBJ2-1; a weak D match, TRBD2 (6 bases). Per germline, CDR1 SGHDT and CDR2 YYEEEE. V was pared by 3 bases and J by 9 bases, with 13 bases between. This CDR3 has 13 residues. CDR3 in DNA: TGTGCCAGCAGCTGGGAGGCCCTGGGTGAGCAGTTCTTC. Protein: CASSWEALGEQFF.

V and J are TRBV4-1 and TRBJ1-6; D gene ambiguous. Trimming shortened V by 3 bases and J by 10 bases, and 28 bases separated the two germline ends. This CDR3 spans 19 amino acids. Germline V CDR1 and CDR2: MGHRA, YSYEKL. The CDR3 region is CASSHPQEQLLLNGSPLHF. In nucleotides, the CDR3 is TGCGCCAGCAGCCACCCCCAGGAGCAGCTCCTCCTTAATGGCTCACCCCTCCACTTT.

The CDR3 DNA reads as TGTGCCAGCAGCCCGGGGGCCACTTCCTACGAGCAGTACTTC. Translated, it gives CASSPGATSYEQYF. The chain uses TRBV14 and TRBJ2-7; D may correspond to TRBD1 or TRBD2 (6 bases each). Germline V lookup: CDR1 SGHDN, CDR2 FVKESK. The germline V and J ends were trimmed by 4 bases and 1 base, with 11 bases remaining between them. The CDR3 has 14 amino acids.

The rearrangement links TRBV7-2 to TRBJ2-1; TRBD2 matches 13 bases. CDR1 and CDR2 from the germline V gene are SGHTA and FQGNSA. The junction had 10 bases not matched to a gene; V was cut back by 4 bases and J by 7 bases. The CDR3 loop spans 17 amino acids. The CDR3 DNA reads as TGTGCCAGCAGCTCGACTAGCGGGAGGCCCCCGGGGAATGAGCAGTTCTTC. Translating it yields CASSSTSGRPPGNEQFF.

The V call is TRBV9, the J call TRBJ1-6; a weak D match, TRBD1 (6 bases). The V gene's germline CDR1 is SGDLS and CDR2 YYNGEE. There are 17 residues in the CDR3. V dropped 3 bases and J dropped 3 bases, with 16 bases sitting between them. The CDR3 DNA follows: TGTGCCAGCAGCGGCGGACAGCAATTATACTATAATTCACCCCTCCACTTT. This translates into CASSGGQQLYYNSPLHF.

The V call is TRBV4-1, the J call TRBJ1-3; D not certain. V dropped 0 bases and J dropped 0 bases, with 6 bases sitting between them. Germline V CDR1 and CDR2: MGHRA, YSYEKL. The CDR3 runs 15 residues. This CDR3 is CASSQDRVSGNTIYF. CDR3 coding DNA: TGCGCCAGCAGCCAAGATCGCGTCTCTGGAAACACCATATATTTT.